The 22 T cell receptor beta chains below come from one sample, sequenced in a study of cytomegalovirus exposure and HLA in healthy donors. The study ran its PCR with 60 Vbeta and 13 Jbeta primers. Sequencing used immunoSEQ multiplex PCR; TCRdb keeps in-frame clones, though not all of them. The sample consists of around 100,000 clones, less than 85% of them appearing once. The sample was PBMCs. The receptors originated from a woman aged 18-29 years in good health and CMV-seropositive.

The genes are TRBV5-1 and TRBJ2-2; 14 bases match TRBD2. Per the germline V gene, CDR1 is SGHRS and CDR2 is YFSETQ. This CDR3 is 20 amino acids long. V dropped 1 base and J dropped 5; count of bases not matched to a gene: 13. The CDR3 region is CASSLLPLGTSGRATGELFF. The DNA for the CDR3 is TGCGCCAGCAGCTTGCTGCCTCTAGGGACTAGCGGGAGAGCTACCGGGGAGCTGTTTTTT.

The CDR3 spells CASSPGTGDEKLFF. In nucleotides, the CDR3 is TGTGCCAGCAGCCCCGGGACAGGGGATGAAAAACTGTTTTTT. The chain recombines TRBV11-2 with TRBJ1-4, with 10 bases fitting TRBD1. This CDR3 comprises 14 residues. The germline gives CDR1 SGHAT, CDR2 FQNNGV. V lost 5 bases to trimming and J lost 6 bases; unmatched junction nucleotides: 3.

CDR3 in amino acids: CACGDPGGTNEQFF. For the CDR3, the DNA is TGTGCCTGCGGAGATCCGGGAGGGACCAATGAGCAGTTCTTC. The chain links TRBV28 to TRBJ2-1; 8 nucleotides line up with TRBD2. Germline V gene sequence: CDR1 MDHEN, CDR2 SYDVKM. Unmatched junction bases numbered 12, after V lost 11 bases and J lost 6 bases. The CDR3 has 14 residues.

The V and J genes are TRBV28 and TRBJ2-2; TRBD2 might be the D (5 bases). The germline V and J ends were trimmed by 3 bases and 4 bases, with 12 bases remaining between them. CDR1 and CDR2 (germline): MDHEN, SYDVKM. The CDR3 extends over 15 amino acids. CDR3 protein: CASSFFRRVTGELFF. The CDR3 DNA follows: TGTGCCAGCAGTTTTTTCCGGCGGGTCACCGGGGAGCTGTTTTTT.

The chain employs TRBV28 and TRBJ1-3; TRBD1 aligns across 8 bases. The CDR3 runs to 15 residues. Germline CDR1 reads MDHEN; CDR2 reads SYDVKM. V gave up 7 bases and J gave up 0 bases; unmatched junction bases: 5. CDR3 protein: CASTTGQASGNTIYF. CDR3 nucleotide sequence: TGTGCCAGCACGACGGGACAGGCCTCTGGAAACACCATATATTTT.

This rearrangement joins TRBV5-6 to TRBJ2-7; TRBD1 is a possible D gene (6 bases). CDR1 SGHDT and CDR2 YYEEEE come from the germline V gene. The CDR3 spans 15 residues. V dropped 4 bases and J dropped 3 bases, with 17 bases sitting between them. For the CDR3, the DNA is TGTGCCAGCAGCCAGATAGACAGGATTTACTACGAGCAGTACTTC. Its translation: CASSQIDRIYYEQYF.

CDR3 in amino acids: CASSLSVSRENTEAFF. DNA of the CDR3: TGTGCCAGCAGTTTATCGGTGTCGCGGGAGAACACTGAAGCTTTCTTT. The chain has TRBV27 and TRBJ1-1, with D hard to call. The CDR3 covers 16 residues. V lost 0 bases and J lost 1, with 12 bases in between. Germline V CDR1 and CDR2: MNHEY, SMNVEV (reference sequence).

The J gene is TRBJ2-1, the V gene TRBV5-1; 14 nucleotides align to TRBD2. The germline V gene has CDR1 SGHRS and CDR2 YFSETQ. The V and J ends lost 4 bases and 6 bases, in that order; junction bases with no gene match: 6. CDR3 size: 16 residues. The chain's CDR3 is CASSPGTSGSRNEQFF. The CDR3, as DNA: TGCGCCAGCAGCCCCGGGACTAGCGGGAGTCGCAATGAGCAGTTCTTC.

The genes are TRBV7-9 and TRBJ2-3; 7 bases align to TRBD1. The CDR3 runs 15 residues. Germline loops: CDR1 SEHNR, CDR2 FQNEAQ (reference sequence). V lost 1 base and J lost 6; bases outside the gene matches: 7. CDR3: CASSLDGQARDTQYF. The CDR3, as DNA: TGTGCCAGCAGCTTAGACGGACAGGCTCGCGATACGCAGTATTTT.

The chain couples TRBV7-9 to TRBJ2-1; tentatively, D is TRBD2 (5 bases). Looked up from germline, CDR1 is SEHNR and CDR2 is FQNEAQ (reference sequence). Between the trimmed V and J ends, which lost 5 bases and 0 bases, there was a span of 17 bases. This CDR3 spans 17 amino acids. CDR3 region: CASSPVPTGSSYNEQFF. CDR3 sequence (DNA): TGTGCCAGCAGCCCGGTGCCGACTGGGAGCTCCTACAATGAGCAGTTCTTC.

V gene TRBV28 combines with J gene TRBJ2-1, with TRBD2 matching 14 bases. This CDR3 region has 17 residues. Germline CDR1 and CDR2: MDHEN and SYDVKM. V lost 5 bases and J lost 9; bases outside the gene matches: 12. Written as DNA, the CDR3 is TGTGCCAGCAGTGTACCGGGGACTAGCGGGAGTCAGGGTGAGCAGTTCTTC. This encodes CASSVPGTSGSQGEQFF.

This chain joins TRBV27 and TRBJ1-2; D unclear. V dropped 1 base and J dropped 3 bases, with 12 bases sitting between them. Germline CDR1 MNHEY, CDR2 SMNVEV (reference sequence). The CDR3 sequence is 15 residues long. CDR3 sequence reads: CASSLYWGADYGYTF. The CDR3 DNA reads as TGTGCCAGCAGTTTATATTGGGGAGCGGACTATGGCTACACCTTC.

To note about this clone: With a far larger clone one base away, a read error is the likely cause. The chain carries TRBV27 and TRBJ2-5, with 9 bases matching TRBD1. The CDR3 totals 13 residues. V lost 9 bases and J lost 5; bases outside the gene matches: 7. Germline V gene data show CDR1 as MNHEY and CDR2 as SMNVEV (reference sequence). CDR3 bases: TGTGCCAGAGGCGGGACAGGGTGGGAGACCCAGTACTTC. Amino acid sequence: CARGGTGWETQYF.

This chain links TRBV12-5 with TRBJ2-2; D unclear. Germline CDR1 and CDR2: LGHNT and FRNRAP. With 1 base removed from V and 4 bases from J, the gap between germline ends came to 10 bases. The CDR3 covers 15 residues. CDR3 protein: CASGLEMMSTGELFF. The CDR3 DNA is TGTGCTAGTGGTTTGGAAATGATGAGCACCGGGGAGCTGTTTTTT.

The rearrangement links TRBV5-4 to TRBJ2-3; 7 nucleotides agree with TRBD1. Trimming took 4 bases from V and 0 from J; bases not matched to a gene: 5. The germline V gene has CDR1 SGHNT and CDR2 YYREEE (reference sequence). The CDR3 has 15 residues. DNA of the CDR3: TGTGCCAGCAGCCCAGGGGGTCCTAGCACAGATACGCAGTATTTT. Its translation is CASSPGGPSTDTQYF. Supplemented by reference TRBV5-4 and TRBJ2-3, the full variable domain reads ETGVTQSPTHLIKTRGQQVTLRCSSQSGHNTVSWYQQALGQGPQFIFQYYREEENGRGNFPPRFSGLQFPNYSSELNVNALELDDSALYLCASSPGGPSTDTQYFGPGTRLTVL.

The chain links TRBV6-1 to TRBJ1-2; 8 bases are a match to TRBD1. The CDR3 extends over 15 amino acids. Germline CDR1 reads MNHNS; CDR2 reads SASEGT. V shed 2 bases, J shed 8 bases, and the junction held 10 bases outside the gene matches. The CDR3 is CASSETGQGLGGYTF. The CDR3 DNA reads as TGTGCCAGCAGTGAAACCGGACAGGGCCTGGGGGGCTACACCTTC.

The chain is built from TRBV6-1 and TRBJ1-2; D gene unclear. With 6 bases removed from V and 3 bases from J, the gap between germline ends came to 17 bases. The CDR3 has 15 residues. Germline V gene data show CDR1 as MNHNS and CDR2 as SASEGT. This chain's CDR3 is CASSPEPFRDYGYTF. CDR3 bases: TGTGCCAGCAGCCCAGAACCGTTTCGGGACTATGGCTACACCTTC.

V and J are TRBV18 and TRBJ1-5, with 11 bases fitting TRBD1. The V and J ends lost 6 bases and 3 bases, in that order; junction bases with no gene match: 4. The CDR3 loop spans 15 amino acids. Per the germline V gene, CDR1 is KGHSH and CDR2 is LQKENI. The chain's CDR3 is CASSPDRGLNQPQHF. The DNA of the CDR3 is TGTGCCAGCTCGCCGGACAGGGGGCTCAATCAGCCCCAGCATTTT. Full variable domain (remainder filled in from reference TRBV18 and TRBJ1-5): NAGVMQNPRHLVRRRGQEARLRCSPMKGHSHVYWYRQLPEEGLKFMVYLQKENIIDESGMPKERFSAEFPKEGPSILRIQQVVRGDSAAYFCASSPDRGLNQPQHFGDGTRLSIL.

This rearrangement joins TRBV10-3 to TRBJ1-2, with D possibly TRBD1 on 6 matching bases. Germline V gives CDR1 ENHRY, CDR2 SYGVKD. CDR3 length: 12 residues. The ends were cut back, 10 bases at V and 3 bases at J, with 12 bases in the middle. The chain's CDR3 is CASRDTDYGYTF. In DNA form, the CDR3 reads TGTGCCAGCCGGGACACAGACTATGGCTACACCTTC.

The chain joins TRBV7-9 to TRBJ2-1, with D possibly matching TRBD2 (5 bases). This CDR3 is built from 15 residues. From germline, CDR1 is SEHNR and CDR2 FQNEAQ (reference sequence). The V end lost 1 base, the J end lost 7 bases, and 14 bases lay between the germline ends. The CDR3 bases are TGTGCCAGCAGCTTAGGAGCGGAGGCGCCGAATGAGCAGTTCTTC. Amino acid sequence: CASSLGAEAPNEQFF.

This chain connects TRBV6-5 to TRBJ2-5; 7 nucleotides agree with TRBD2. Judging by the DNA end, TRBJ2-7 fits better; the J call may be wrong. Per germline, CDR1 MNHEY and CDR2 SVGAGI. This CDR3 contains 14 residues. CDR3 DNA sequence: TGTGCCAGCAGTGAGCAGCGGGGATTCTACGAGCAGTACTTC. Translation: CASSEQRGFYEQYF.

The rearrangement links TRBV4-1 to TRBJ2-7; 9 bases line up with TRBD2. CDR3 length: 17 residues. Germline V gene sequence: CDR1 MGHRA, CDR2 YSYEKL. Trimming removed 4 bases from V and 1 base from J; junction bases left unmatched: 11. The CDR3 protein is CASSPPAAGGRSYEQYF. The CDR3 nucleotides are TGCGCCAGCAGCCCCCCTGCGGCGGGAGGGCGTTCCTACGAGCAGTACTTC.